The 25 T cell receptor beta chains in this list originate from one sample, sequenced in a study of shared clonotypes between healthy human individuals. The method was immunoSEQ multiplex PCR; TCRdb's version includes in-frame clones alone and lacks a portion of them. The data contain about 2,500,000 clones, roughly nine tenths of them singletons. Sequenced: naive CD4+ T cells sorted from blood. The subset was: CD45RA+ positively selected. These receptors were taken from a man aged 18 to 35 in good health.

V gene TRBV19 combines with J gene TRBJ1-2, with TRBD1 identical over 10 bases. This CDR3 has 16 amino acids. Looked up from germline, CDR1 is LNHDA and CDR2 is SQIVND (reference sequence). V shed 3 bases, J shed 2 bases, and the junction held 6 bases outside the gene matches. The CDR3 spells CASSIAPGQGNYGYTF. CDR3 sequence (DNA): TGTGCCAGTAGTATCGCCCCGGGACAGGGGAACTATGGCTACACCTTC.

Here the CDR3 DNA reads TGTGCCAGCAGAACCCTTCTAGCGGGGGGCACAGATACGCAGTATTTT. Translating gives CASRTLLAGGTDTQYF. The rearrangement joins TRBV7-2 to TRBJ2-3; 10 bases align to TRBD2. The CDR3 has 16 amino acids. CDR1 and CDR2 from the germline V gene are SGHTA and FQGNSA. V lost 6 bases and J lost 1; bases outside the gene matches: 7.

The rearrangement links TRBV30 to TRBJ2-7; TRBD2 matches at 8 bases. The CDR3 runs to 18 residues. With V trimmed by 1 base and J by 1 base, 15 bases remained unmatched. Germline lookup yields CDR1 GTSNPN and CDR2 SVGIG (reference sequence). The CDR3 coding sequence is TGTGCCTGGAGTGAGTGGGGGGCCGCTAGCGGGTCTTCCTACGAGCAGTACTTC. Amino acid sequence: CAWSEWGAASGSSYEQYF.

The V gene is TRBV5-6, the J gene TRBJ2-2; 9 bases agree with TRBD1. Germline V gene sequence: CDR1 SGHDT, CDR2 YYEEEE. This CDR3 spans 16 amino acids. J was trimmed by 3 bases and V by 1 base; bases with no gene match: 4. The CDR3 sequence is CASSLWDREDTGELFF. CDR3 sequence (DNA): TGTGCCAGCAGCTTGTGGGACAGGGAGGACACCGGGGAGCTGTTTTTT.

This sequence joins TRBV11-2 and TRBJ2-5, with D tentatively TRBD2 (6 bases). The CDR3 has 16 amino acids. Germline V lookup: CDR1 SGHAT, CDR2 FQNNGV. Trimming took 5 bases from V and 2 from J, leaving 18 bases between them. The DNA for the CDR3 is TGTGCCAGCAGCCCGCGGGACGGATCAACACAAGAGACCCAGTACTTC. This encodes CASSPRDGSTQETQYF. The complete variable domain, with remaining parts taken from reference TRBV11-2 and TRBJ2-5, reads EAGVAQSPRYKIIEKRQSVAFWCNPISGHATLYWYQQILGQGPKLLIQFQNNGVVDDSQLPKDRFSAERLKGVDSTLKIQPAKLEDSAVYLCASSPRDGSTQETQYFGPGTRLLVL.

The chain carries TRBV30 and TRBJ1-3; D not resolved. Germline V gene data show CDR1 as GTSNPN and CDR2 as SVGIG (reference sequence). The V and J ends lost 5 bases and 0 bases respectively, with 11 bases between them. The CDR3 contains 14 residues. The CDR3, as DNA: TGTGCCTGGGTCAACCATAACTCTGGAAACACCATATATTTT. Amino acid sequence: CAWVNHNSGNTIYF.

With respect to this clone: Other DNA sequences in this sample translate to the same CDR3. The V and J genes are TRBV18 and TRBJ1-3, with a tentative D call TRBD1 (6 bases). CDR1 is KGHSH, CDR2 LQKENI, per germline. Trimming removed 3 bases from V and 3 bases from J, with 9 bases in between. This CDR3 has 14 amino acids. The CDR3 region has the DNA TGTGCCAGCTCACCCGGGGGCATTGGAAACACCATATATTTT. Amino acid sequence: CASSPGGIGNTIYF.

The chain is built from TRBV11-2 and TRBJ1-4, with TRBD1 matching 10 bases. Germline V gene lookup returns CDR1 SGHAT and CDR2 FQNNGV. The CDR3 is made up of 16 amino acids. V dropped 1 base and J dropped 8; count of bases not matched to a gene: 7. CDR3 coding DNA: TGTGCCAGCAGCTTAGTTAAGACAGGGGGCAGGGAAAAACTGTTTTTT. Its translation is CASSLVKTGGREKLFF.

The chain joins TRBV6-6 to TRBJ1-3, with unresolved D. Trimming removed 6 bases from V and 0 bases from J, with 6 bases in between. The CDR3 length is 13 residues. From germline, CDR1 is MNHNY and CDR2 SVGAGI (reference sequence). The CDR3 protein is CASSLHSGNTIYF. The CDR3 bases are TGTGCCAGCAGCCTACACTCTGGAAACACCATATATTTT.

This clone was seen once. The V and J genes are TRBV19 and TRBJ2-1; TRBD1 aligns across 11 bases. Losses at the gene ends were 7 bases for V and 7 bases for J; bases not matched to a gene: 6. CDR1 is LNHDA, CDR2 SQIVND, per germline (reference sequence). This CDR3 has 14 residues. In nucleotides, the CDR3 is TGTGCCAGTAAACGGGACAGGGGGAAAAATGAGCAGTTCTTC. Encoded protein: CASKRDRGKNEQFF.

The J gene is TRBJ2-1, the V gene TRBV12-1; the table names TRBD2, a call not compared with the DNA. TRBV12-1 is flagged as a pseudogene. This CDR3 contains 14 residues. The chain's CDR3 is CAPKRPFSYNEQFF. CDR3 DNA sequence: TGTGCCCCTAAGCGTCCGTTCTCCTACAATGAGCAGTTCTTC.

The chain recombines TRBV25-1 with TRBJ2-2; D gene unclear. V dropped 6 bases and J dropped 5 bases, with 19 bases sitting between them. Germline loops: CDR1 MGHDK, CDR2 SYGVNS. There are 16 residues in the CDR3. CDR3 amino acids: CASRDSASALTGELFF. CDR3 DNA sequence: TGTGCCAGCAGGGATAGTGCCAGCGCGCTGACCGGGGAGCTGTTTTTT.

J is TRBJ1-5 and V is TRBV5-1; possible D gene TRBD1, 5 bases. V lost 4 bases and J lost 2, with 22 bases in between. The germline V gene has CDR1 SGHRS and CDR2 YFSETQ. The CDR3 runs 18 residues. CDR3 DNA: TGCGCCAGCAGCCCCTCCGATGAGGGTAAAGGGGGCAATCAGCCCCAGCATTTT. The encoded protein is CASSPSDEGKGGNQPQHF.

V usage is TRBV15 and J usage is TRBJ1-6; a weak D match, TRBD1 (5 bases). The ends were cut back, 1 base at V and 8 bases at J, with 12 bases in the middle. This CDR3 comprises 15 residues. Germline-derived CDR1 and CDR2 are LNHNV and YYDKDF (reference sequence). The CDR3 DNA is TGTGCCACCAGCAGAGCTCGGGGACCCCATTCACCCCTCCACTTT. Its protein product is CATSRARGPHSPLHF.

The genes are TRBV5-1 and TRBJ2-2; 13 bases are shared with TRBD2. V lost 0 bases, J lost 10 bases, and 6 bases stayed unmatched. The CDR3 is 16 amino acids. Germline loops: CDR1 SGHRS, CDR2 YFSETQ. The CDR3 spells CASSLEGTSGKEELFF. In DNA form, the CDR3 reads TGCGCCAGCAGCTTGGAAGGGACTAGCGGGAAGGAGGAGCTGTTTTTT. Full variable domain (rest looked up from reference TRBV5-1 and TRBJ2-2): KAGVTQTPRYLIKTRGQQVTLSCSPISGHRSVSWYQQTPGQGLQFLFEYFSETQRNKGNFPGRFSGRQFSNSRSEMNVSTLELGDSALYLCASSLEGTSGKEELFFGEGSRLTVL.

The chain joins TRBV28 to TRBJ1-1; 7 bases are a match to TRBD1. After removal of 1 base from V and 1 base from J, the junction contained 3 bases not matched to a gene. The CDR3 runs 15 residues. CDR1 and CDR2 (germline): MDHEN, SYDVKM. In DNA form, the CDR3 reads TGTGCCAGCAGTTTATCCGACAGGGAGAACACTGAAGCTTTCTTT. Its protein is CASSLSDRENTEAFF.

The chain joins TRBV28 to TRBJ1-5; D uncertain. This CDR3 has 13 amino acids. V was pared by 4 bases and J by 9 bases, with 13 bases between. Germline V gene data show CDR1 as MDHEN and CDR2 as SYDVKM. The CDR3, as DNA: TGTGCCAGCAGTTCCGGGAACGCGGGGCCCCAGCATTTT. It specifies CASSSGNAGPQHF.

The J gene is TRBJ2-5, the V gene TRBV6-5, with 8 bases lining up with TRBD2. The trim removed 7 bases at V and 2 bases at J, leaving 9 bases unmatched. Germline V CDR1 and CDR2: MNHEY, SVGAGI. The CDR3 is 15 amino acids. The chain's CDR3 is CASTPGGARQETQYF. CDR3 coding DNA: TGTGCCAGCACCCCGGGGGGGGCGAGGCAAGAGACCCAGTACTTC.

In its sample, this clone was seen once. J is TRBJ2-2 and V is TRBV5-4; 11 positions match TRBD1. CDR1 SGHNT and CDR2 YYREEE come from the germline V gene (reference sequence). V dropped 4 bases and J dropped 6; count of bases not matched to a gene: 5. The CDR3 length is 15 residues. CDR3 sequence: CASSAGQGAAGELFF. CDR3 in DNA: TGTGCCAGCAGCGCCGGACAGGGGGCGGCCGGGGAGCTGTTTTTT.

This clone appeared a few times. V is TRBV7-2 and J is TRBJ1-3; weak D call: TRBD1 (5 bases). CDR1 and CDR2 (germline): SGHTA, FQGNSA. The V end was cut by 5 bases, the J end by 4 bases, with 9 bases between. The CDR3 has 13 amino acids. In DNA, the CDR3 is TGTGCCAGCAGCCCCGCAGGGGGAAACACCATATATTTT. The encoded protein is CASSPAGGNTIYF.

The chain employs TRBV30 and TRBJ2-1; tentative D call: TRBD2 (5 bases). V was trimmed by 2 bases and J by 8 bases, leaving 7 bases between them. Germline loops: CDR1 GTSNPN, CDR2 SVGIG (reference sequence). This CDR3 contains 11 residues. The CDR3 here is CAWSISDEQFF. The CDR3 nucleotides read TGTGCCTGGAGTATTAGCGATGAGCAGTTCTTC.

The rearrangement joins TRBV30 to TRBJ2-6, with TRBD1 as a possible D gene (7 bases). Germline V gene lookup returns CDR1 GTSNPN and CDR2 SVGIG (reference sequence). The CDR3 length is 18 residues. V lost 1 base to trimming and J lost 0 bases, with 16 bases between them. In nucleotides, the CDR3 is TGTGCCTGGAGTGGGGGGGACAGTTTTATCTCTGGGGCCAACGTCCTGACTTTC. It encodes CAWSGGDSFISGANVLTF.

As regards this clone: Other DNA sequences from this sample encode an identical CDR3 as well. The rearrangement uses TRBV11-2 and TRBJ2-2; D gene ambiguous. V gave up 5 bases and J gave up 1 base, with 5 bases separating them. Germline assignment: CDR1 SGHAT and CDR2 FQNNGV. The CDR3 extends over 13 amino acids. DNA of the CDR3: TGTGCCAGCAGCGCACAGAACACCGGGGAGCTGTTTTTT. Translating gives CASSAQNTGELFF.

The genes are TRBV2 and TRBJ2-7; 11 bases align to TRBD2. The CDR3 consists of 15 residues. Germline CDR1 reads SNHLY; CDR2 reads FYNNEI. With V trimmed by 4 bases and J by 6 bases, 8 bases remained unmatched. The CDR3 nucleotides are TGTGCCAGCAGTGTAGCGGGGGGGCTGGTCCGCGAGCAGTACTTC. Its protein is CASSVAGGLVREQYF.

The chain couples TRBV7-2 to TRBJ2-7, with a tentative D call TRBD1 (6 bases). Looked up from germline, CDR1 is SGHTA and CDR2 is FQGNSA. The V end was cut by 3 bases, the J end by 3 bases, with 12 bases between. The CDR3 is 14 amino acids. CDR3 DNA: TGTGCCAGCAGCTTGGCCAGGGGTTTCTACGAGCAGTACTTC. Its translation: CASSLARGFYEQYF.